The T cell receptor beta chain described here comes from a study of blood T cells in healthy people across ages. The use of a sample-barcoded 5' primer and a J-beta primer mix characterized a second PCR of about 7 to 12 cycles. In TCRdb, the 5' RACE reads were re-called with MiXCR into one record per CDR3 protein. The sample consists of about 1.8 million distinct CDR3 sequences, around 50% of them appearing once. This CDR3 has 15 amino acids. Trimming stripped 2 bases from V and 9 bases from J, with 17 bases between. Per the germline V gene, CDR1 is SGHAT and CDR2 is FQNNGV. The sequence derives from a woman aged 40 to 49 in good health. The V gene is TRBV11-2, the J gene TRBJ2-1; possibly TRBD1 or TRBD2 for D (6 bases each). The sequenced sample was blood. CDR3 sequence (DNA): TGTGCCAGCAGCTTATCTACAGGGAGGTTAAGTGAGCAGTTCTTC. Protein: CASSLSTGRLSEQFF.